The clone carrying this TCR beta chain came up many times. Its matching antigen is unknown. 13 Jbeta primers and 60 Vbeta primers were used for the PCR. Here immunoSEQ multiplex PCR was the method, and the copy in TCRdb shows in-frame clones only, minus some. The sample shows around 150,000 clones, approximately 79% of them seen only once. The record originates from a study of cytomegalovirus exposure and HLA in healthy donors. Whole-study findings and limits: The CMV antigen specificity of a few CMV-associated chains was confirmed through in vitro analysis. Rarity held for most TCR sequences, but there were some public TCRs that occurred in many donors. An analysis was carried out later, and it reportedly showed fewer N-insertions in an Asian-associated ancestry cluster than the approximately 610-donor mean.

The source is a man aged 35 to 55 in good health and CMV-seropositive. Sequencing was carried out using PBMCs.

CDR3 sequence: CASSRDGAGDEQYF. CDR3 nucleotide sequence: TGTGCCAGTAGTCGGGACGGGGCAGGGGACGAGCAGTACTTC. The chain is built from TRBV19 and TRBJ2-7, with D possibly TRBD1 on 6 matching bases. Germline V gene sequence: CDR1 LNHDA, CDR2 SQIVND (reference sequence). Trimming took 5 bases from V and 5 from J, leaving 16 bases between them. The CDR3 contains 14 residues.